The present entry profiles one T cell receptor (beta chain) with its context. Its antigen remains unidentified. Combining a sample-barcoded 5' primer with a J-beta primer mix, a second PCR ran for roughly 6 to 12 cycles. TCRdb passed the 5' RACE reads through MiXCR, listing each CDR3 protein once. The sample lists hundreds of thousands of distinct CDR3 sequences, about 50% seen once, with roughly 14% in the top ten. This sample is drawn from a study of blood T cells in healthy people across ages. Study-wide points: Naive T cell percentage showed a strong correlation with the diversity of TCR beta.

With V trimmed by 3 bases and J by 5 bases, 9 bases remained unmatched. There are 17 residues in the CDR3. Specimen: blood. The sequence came from a woman of 80 years or more in good health. The chain carries TRBV12-3 or TRBV12-4 and TRBJ1-5; 11 nucleotides align to TRBD1. Written as DNA, the CDR3 is TGTGCCAGCAGTTTGCACTCCGGGACAGGGGGGGATCAGCCCCAGCATTTT. This gives the protein CASSLHSGTGGDQPQHF.